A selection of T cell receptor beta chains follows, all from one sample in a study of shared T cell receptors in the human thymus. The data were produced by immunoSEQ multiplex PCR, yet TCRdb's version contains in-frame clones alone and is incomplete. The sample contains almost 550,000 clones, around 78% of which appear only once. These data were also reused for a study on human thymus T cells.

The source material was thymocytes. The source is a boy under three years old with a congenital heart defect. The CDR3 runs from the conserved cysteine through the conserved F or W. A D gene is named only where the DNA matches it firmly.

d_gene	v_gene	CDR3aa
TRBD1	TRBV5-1	CASSLRAGGTEAFF
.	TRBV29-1	CSVGGQEQYF
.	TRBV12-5	CASGLSAGKSETQYF
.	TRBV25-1	CASSAREPYEQYF
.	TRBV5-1	CASSLLANTGELFF
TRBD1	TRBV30	CAWSGRQGYEQYF
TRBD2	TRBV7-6	CASSLDTSGSYNEQFF
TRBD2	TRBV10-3	CAIRGGAGGPGGTDTQYF
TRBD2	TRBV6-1	CASSGIGLGEGPETQYF
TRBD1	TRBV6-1	CASRLTGPYEQYF
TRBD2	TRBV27	CASSPLLRGRRDTQYF
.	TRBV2	CASSRVEAFF
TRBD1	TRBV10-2	CASSHHGQGSYGYTF
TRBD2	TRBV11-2	CASSLEATSGQRETQYF
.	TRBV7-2	CASSSRQSTNEKLFF
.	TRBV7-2	CASSEAGGVYNEQFF
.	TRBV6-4	CASSPSAAHQETQYF
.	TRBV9	CASSVQGRGNNYGYTF
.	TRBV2	CASSPGGTFEAFF
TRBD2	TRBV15	CATSRGLAGVTYEQYF
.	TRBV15	CATSRGQGAGDPYNEQFF
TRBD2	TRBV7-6	CASSPRGVRERKSGELFF
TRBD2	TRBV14	CASSAQLAGDGEQYF
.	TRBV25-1	CASSNPRDNEQFF